The 6 T cell receptor beta chains below were found in one sample sequenced in a study of prognosis after radiotherapy for stage I lung cancer. Template was genomic DNA; TCR beta CDR3 amplified in two multiplex PCR rounds. The use of primers specific to each TRBV and TRBJ gene characterized first-round PCR. TCRdb re-analysed the multiplex PCR reads in MiXCR, keeping a single row per CDR3 protein. The sample lists over 15,000 distinct CDR3 sequences; approximately 31% were seen once. This specimen consisted of PBMCs, obtained before or after stereotactic body radiation therapy (not recorded which). The source is a donor over 45 with non-small cell lung cancer.

This clonotype appeared many times. The rearrangement joins TRBV19 to TRBJ2-4, with D possibly TRBD2 on 5 matching bases. Trimming removed 5 bases from V and 0 bases from J, with 14 bases in between. The CDR3 is 16 residues long. Germline values: CDR1 LNHDA, CDR2 SQIVND (reference sequence). The CDR3 loop reads CASSVRERIAKNIQYF. The DNA of the CDR3 is TGTGCCAGTAGTGTACGAGAGCGGATAGCCAAAAACATTCAGTACTTC.

This clonotype came up a few times. A far bigger clonotype differs at one base, so this is likely a read error. The CDR3 does not end in the conserved phenylalanine or tryptophan, so this is likely a read error. This chain uses TRBV6-6 with TRBJ2-1; D uncertain. From germline, CDR1 is MNHNY and CDR2 SVGAGI (reference sequence). This CDR3 spans 13 amino acids. Between the trimmed V and J ends, which lost 0 bases and 7 bases, there was a span of 7 bases. The CDR3 region is CASSYSGPNEQFL. The CDR3 DNA follows: TGTGCCAGCAGTTACTCGGGTCCAAATGAGCAGTTCCTC.

This clonotype was detected ten times or more. The rearrangement uses TRBV28 and TRBJ2-5; 13 bases match TRBD2. The V gene's germline CDR1 is MDHEN and CDR2 SYDVKM. The V segment lost 5 bases and the J segment 4 bases; nucleotides outside the gene matches: 4. The CDR3 totals 15 residues. This CDR3 is CASSTLAGGSETQYF. In DNA form, the CDR3 reads TGTGCCAGCAGTACACTAGCGGGAGGGTCAGAGACCCAGTACTTC.

About this clonotype: An end of the junction does not agree with germline; a read error may underlie this. The gene calls are TRBV14 and TRBJ2-2; no firm D call. CDR3 size: 13 residues. Looked up from germline, CDR1 is SGHDN and CDR2 is FVKESK. CDR3 DNA sequence: TGTGCCAGTAGCCAACAGATTACCGGGGAGCTGTTTTTT. As protein: CASSQQITGELFF.

This clonotype is medium-sized in the sample. The chain employs TRBV6-5 and TRBJ2-1; D unresolved. CDR3 length equals 15 residues. V was cut by 2 bases and J by 0 bases, with 8 bases left in between. Germline loops: CDR1 MNHEY, CDR2 SVGAGI. The CDR3 loop reads CASSYNDGSYNEQFF. DNA of the CDR3: TGTGCCAGCAGTTACAACGACGGCTCCTACAATGAGCAGTTCTTC.

This clonotype was detected many times. This chain connects TRBV5-5 to TRBJ1-5; D remains unclear. Deletions cut 0 bases from V and 6 bases from J, with 10 bases between. The CDR3 runs to 14 residues. Germline-derived CDR1 and CDR2 are SGHKS and YYEKEE (reference sequence). CDR3 in amino acids: CASSLGPNGQPQHF. CDR3 DNA sequence: TGTGCCAGCAGCTTGGGTCCGAATGGTCAGCCCCAGCATTTT.